These T cell receptor beta chains were read from a single sample in a study of blood T cell repertoires in COVID-19. Sequencing was performed with immunoSEQ multiplex PCR; in TCRdb, only in-frame clones are kept and a portion is missing. The table has over 150,000 clones, just under 85% seen once. Sequencing was carried out using peripheral blood. The receptor set was obtained from a human donor with acute or convalescent COVID-19. The donor label of this sample is uncertain. CDR3s include the opening cysteine and the closing phenylalanine or tryptophan. A D gene is named only where the DNA matches it firmly. Size is stated for part of the rows, as once, few or many counts, or as a class when the clone is expanded.

size: once; length: 18; J: TRBJ1-5; V: TRBV9; D: TRBD1; DNA: TGTGCCAGCAGCGCCGGGACAGGGGGTTGGACCAGCAATCAGCCCCAGCATTTT; CDR3: CASSAGTGGWTSNQPQHF
size: .; length: 14; J: TRBJ1-1; V: TRBV7-9; D: TRBD1; DNA: TGTGCCAGCAGCCGGCGGACAGGGACCACTGAAGCTTTCTTT; CDR3: CASSRRTGTTEAFF
size: .; length: 13; J: TRBJ1-2; V: TRBV12-3/TRBV12-4; D: .; DNA: TGTGCCAGCAGTTTTGGCAGGGAAGGTGGCTACACCTTC; CDR3: CASSFGREGGYTF
size: once; length: 18; J: TRBJ2-1; V: TRBV6-2/TRBV6-3; D: .; DNA: TGTGCCAGCAGTGAGGTGAGGGGGAAAACGAGGTCCTACAATGAGCAGTTCTTC; CDR3: CASSEVRGKTRSYNEQFF
size: once; length: 16; J: TRBJ1-6; V: TRBV3-1/TRBV3-2; D: TRBD1; DNA: TGTGCCAGCAGCTACGGGACAGGGGGCATGAATTCACCCCTCCACTTT; CDR3: CASSYGTGGMNSPLHF
size: .; length: 13; J: TRBJ1-6; V: TRBV28; D: TRBD1; DNA: TGTGCCAGCAGGGGACAGGGCTGGTCACCCCTCCACTTT; CDR3: CASRGQGWSPLHF
size: .; length: 13; J: TRBJ1-5; V: TRBV12-3/TRBV12-4; D: .; DNA: TGTGCCAGCAGCGGGAGGTGGGATCAGCCCCAGCATTTT; CDR3: CASSGRWDQPQHF
size: .; length: 14; J: TRBJ1-4; V: TRBV5-1; D: TRBD1; DNA: TGCGCCAGCTCAAACTCGGCAGGGGGGGAAAAACTGTTTTTT; CDR3: CASSNSAGGEKLFF
size: few; length: 15; J: TRBJ1-1; V: TRBV7-2; D: TRBD1; DNA: TGTGCCAGCAGACTACAGGGGGGCATGAACACTGAAGCTTTCTTT; CDR3: CASRLQGGMNTEAFF
size: .; length: 15; J: TRBJ2-1; V: TRBV11-2; D: TRBD2; DNA: TGTGCCAGCAGCTTAGGGACTAGCGGCTACAATGAGCAGTTCTTC; CDR3: CASSLGTSGYNEQFF
size: .; length: 15; J: TRBJ2-7; V: TRBV27; D: TRBD2; DNA: TGTGCCAGCAGTCAGCCGGGACTAGCGGGAAGCGAGCAGTACTTC; CDR3: CASSQPGLAGSEQYF
size: .; length: 14; J: TRBJ2-5; V: TRBV14; D: .; DNA: TGTGCCAGCAGCCAAGACCGGCTAGCTGGGACCCAGTACTTC; CDR3: CASSQDRLAGTQYF
size: .; length: 16; J: TRBJ1-1; V: TRBV18; D: TRBD1; DNA: TGTGCCAGCTCACCACAGATCCGGGACAGGGGGGATGAAGCTTTCTTT; CDR3: CASSPQIRDRGDEAFF
size: .; length: 14; J: TRBJ2-1; V: TRBV6-5; D: TRBD2; DNA: TGTGCCAGCAAGCCGGGACTAGCGGGTGAGGAGCAGTTCTTC; CDR3: CASKPGLAGEEQFF
size: .; length: 15; J: TRBJ1-5; V: TRBV6-1; D: .; DNA: TGTGCCAGCAGTGAGGAGGGCCTACTCAATCAGCCCCAGCATTTT; CDR3: CASSEEGLLNQPQHF
size: few; length: 15; J: TRBJ2-1; V: TRBV10-3; D: TRBD2; DNA: TGTGCCACAGACTCGGGACTAGCGGTTTACAATGAGCAGTTCTTC; CDR3: CATDSGLAVYNEQFF
size: .; length: 15; J: TRBJ2-7; V: TRBV6-5; D: TRBD1; DNA: TGTGCCAGCAGTTACTCGGGCAGGGGGCCCTACGAGCAGTACTTC; CDR3: CASSYSGRGPYEQYF
size: .; length: 16; J: TRBJ2-4; V: TRBV3-1/TRBV3-2; D: .; DNA: TGTGCCAGCAGCCAAGATAGCAGGGGAGCCAAAAACATTCAGTACTTC; CDR3: CASSQDSRGAKNIQYF
size: .; length: 15; J: TRBJ2-3; V: TRBV30; D: TRBD2; DNA: TGTGCCTGGAGTGTAGGACTAGCGGGAAAGGATACGCAGTATTTT; CDR3: CAWSVGLAGKDTQYF
size: .; length: 15; J: TRBJ2-7; V: TRBV5-1; D: TRBD1; DNA: TGCGCCAGCAGCGCAGGAGGGACAGGGACCTACGAGCAGTACTTC; CDR3: CASSAGGTGTYEQYF
size: .; length: 15; J: TRBJ1-2; V: TRBV19; D: .; DNA: TGTGCCAGTAGTATAGCACAGCGACGTGAGGGTGGCTACACCTTC; CDR3: CASSIAQRREGGYTF
size: .; length: 14; J: TRBJ1-2; V: TRBV28; D: TRBD1; DNA: TGTGCCAGCAGGGGGACGGGACAGAGCTATGGCTACACCTTC; CDR3: CASRGTGQSYGYTF
size: .; length: 14; J: TRBJ2-7; V: TRBV14; D: .; DNA: TGTGCCAGCAGCCAATGGGGCGGGACCTACGAGCAGTACTTC; CDR3: CASSQWGGTYEQYF
size: .; length: 14; J: TRBJ1-6; V: TRBV28; D: .; DNA: TGTGCCAGCAGTCCCCATGCAGGGCTTTCACCCCTCCACTTT; CDR3: CASSPHAGLSPLHF
size: few; length: 12; J: TRBJ1-2; V: TRBV28; D: .; DNA: TGTGCCAGCAGTTTACAGGGCTATGGCTACACCTTC; CDR3: CASSLQGYGYTF
size: few; length: 13; J: TRBJ1-3; V: TRBV7-2; D: .; DNA: TGTGCCAGCGGATCAGGGGTGGGAAACACCATATATTTT; CDR3: CASGSGVGNTIYF
size: .; length: 14; J: TRBJ2-5; V: TRBV15; D: .; DNA: TGTGCCACCAGCAGATCGGGGGAGCAAGAGACCCAGTACTTC; CDR3: CATSRSGEQETQYF
size: once; length: 12; J: TRBJ2-7; V: TRBV28; D: .; DNA: TGTGCCAGCAGTCCCCCGACACTTGAGCAGTACTTC; CDR3: CASSPPTLEQYF
size: .; length: 13; J: TRBJ1-5; V: TRBV28; D: .; DNA: TGTGCCAGCAGTTTAAGGGGTCATCAGCCCCAGCATTTT; CDR3: CASSLRGHQPQHF
size: .; length: 15; J: TRBJ1-2; V: TRBV15; D: .; DNA: TGTGCCACCAGCATCCGTGACAGGCTTAACTATGGCTACACCTTC; CDR3: CATSIRDRLNYGYTF
size: .; length: 15; J: TRBJ1-2; V: TRBV15; D: .; DNA: TGTGCCACCAGCGAGTGGACACGGGCCGCGGGAGGCTACACCTTC; CDR3: CATSEWTRAAGGYTF
size: few; length: 15; J: TRBJ2-7; V: TRBV6-5; D: TRBD2; DNA: TGTGCCAGCAGACTCGGGACTAGCGGGAGTTTTGAGCAGTACTTC; CDR3: CASRLGTSGSFEQYF
size: .; length: 14; J: TRBJ2-1; V: TRBV11-2; D: TRBD2; DNA: TGTGCCAGCAGCTATGGGACTAGGTACAATGAGCAGTTCTTC; CDR3: CASSYGTRYNEQFF
size: .; length: 16; J: TRBJ1-2; V: TRBV27; D: .; DNA: TGTGCCAGCAGTTTATCGGGGGCAGGGCAGAACTATGGCTACACCTTC; CDR3: CASSLSGAGQNYGYTF
size: .; length: 15; J: TRBJ1-1; V: TRBV7-2; D: .; DNA: TGTGCCAGCAGCCCAGGGGTGGACAGGAACACTGAAGCTTTCTTT; CDR3: CASSPGVDRNTEAFF
size: .; length: 16; J: TRBJ2-1; V: TRBV6-5; D: TRBD2; DNA: TGTGCCAGCAGTTTAAGGACTAGCGGGAGAGGCAATGAGCAGTTCTTC; CDR3: CASSLRTSGRGNEQFF
size: once; length: 15; J: TRBJ1-1; V: TRBV9; D: .; DNA: TGTGCCAGCAGCGTAGAAAACAGCGGAACTAATGAAGCTTTCTTT; CDR3: CASSVENSGTNEAFF
size: .; length: 18; J: TRBJ2-1; V: TRBV5-1; D: .; DNA: TGCGCCAGCAGCCGGGTGGACAGCGCGACGAGCTCCTACAATGAGCAGTTCTTC; CDR3: CASSRVDSATSSYNEQFF
size: .; length: 14; J: TRBJ1-1; V: TRBV18; D: .; DNA: TGTGCCAGCGCCTCCGGGACAAAGAACACTGAAGCTTTCTTT; CDR3: CASASGTKNTEAFF
size: .; length: 16; J: TRBJ2-2; V: TRBV5-1; D: TRBD2; DNA: TGCGCCAGCAGCATTAGCGGGAGGGCCGACACCGGGGAGCTGTTTTTT; CDR3: CASSISGRADTGELFF
size: .; length: 18; J: TRBJ1-6; V: TRBV18; D: .; DNA: TGTGCCAGCTCACCAACGGCCCTTTCTCGGGTCAATAATTCACCCCTCCACTTT; CDR3: CASSPTALSRVNNSPLHF
size: .; length: 18; J: TRBJ2-1; V: TRBV19; D: .; DNA: TGTGCCAGTAGTATAGGACGGACTGAGACTAGTTACCACAATGAGCAGTTCTTC; CDR3: CASSIGRTETSYHNEQFF
size: many; length: 15; J: TRBJ1-1; V: TRBV2; D: TRBD1; DNA: TGTGCCAGCCGAATCCAGGGGGCCCCGAACACTGAAGCTTTCTTT; CDR3: CASRIQGAPNTEAFF
size: few; length: 18; J: TRBJ2-1; V: TRBV9; D: TRBD2; DNA: TGTGCCAGCAGCGTAGACCTAGCGGGACCAGGTCGGAACAATGAGCAGTTCTTC; CDR3: CASSVDLAGPGRNNEQFF
size: .; length: 15; J: TRBJ2-6; V: TRBV5-1; D: .; DNA: TGCGCCAGCAGCGCCCCGGGCTCTGGGGCCAACGTCCTGACTTTC; CDR3: CASSAPGSGANVLTF
size: .; length: 15; J: TRBJ1-5; V: TRBV19; D: .; DNA: TGTGCCAGTAGTATAATTCCAGGGGCGGGTCAGCCCCAGCATTTT; CDR3: CASSIIPGAGQPQHF
size: .; length: 20; J: TRBJ2-3; V: TRBV5-1; D: TRBD2; DNA: TGCGCCAGCAGCTTGGGACGGCGGGGGGGAGCCACGCTTAGCACAGATACGCAGTATTTT; CDR3: CASSLGRRGGATLSTDTQYF
size: once; length: 17; J: TRBJ2-3; V: TRBV4-1; D: TRBD2; DNA: TGCGCCAGCAGCCACGGTGGACTAGCGGGGATCACAGATACGCAGTATTTT; CDR3: CASSHGGLAGITDTQYF